The 18 T cell receptor beta chains below come from one sample, sequenced in a study of regulatory T cells in long-lasting Graves disease. With iRepertoire HTBI primers and Arm-PCR of CDR3 regions, TCR beta libraries were built. From the multiplex PCR reads, TCRdb called clonotypes with MiXCR, one entry per CDR3 protein. The sample shows 350,000 to 450,000 distinct CDR3 sequences, less than 30% of them seen only once. As to time point: persistent/refractory GD, antithyroid drugs over 5 years with positive TRAb. Construction of the TCR library relied on RNA isolated from PBMCs. Source: peripheral blood mononuclear cells (PBMCs), taken when the disease was refractory, from a patient treated with antithyroid drugs. The origin of the receptors is a woman between 40 and 50 years old with Graves disease.

This chain uses TRBV19 with TRBJ2-7; D is possibly TRBD1 (6 bases). V was cut by 2 bases and J by 5 bases, with 28 bases left in between. Per the germline V gene, CDR1 is LNHDA and CDR2 is SQIVND (reference sequence). CDR3 length: 19 residues. CDR3 sequence (DNA): TGTGCCAGTAGTATACATGGCAGGACAGCGGCCCCAGAAGCCCACGAGCAGTACTTC. It encodes CASSIHGRTAAPEAHEQYF.

This clonotype was seen ten or more times. This sequence joins TRBV6-5 and TRBJ2-7; D possibly matches TRBD1 or TRBD2 (5 bases each). Germline V gene sequence: CDR1 MNHEY, CDR2 SVGAGI. Trimming took off 0 bases at V and 2 bases at J, with 14 bases between the two ends. This CDR3 region has 16 residues. CDR3 DNA sequence: TGTGCCAGCAGTTACTCGGGGGAAATTGGTACCTACGAGCAGTACTTC. As protein: CASSYSGEIGTYEQYF.

The V and J genes are TRBV5-5 and TRBJ1-6; no clear D. Trimming removed 0 bases from V and 4 bases from J, with 11 bases in between. This CDR3 contains 16 residues. Germline values: CDR1 SGHKS, CDR2 YYEKEE (reference sequence). The CDR3 sequence: CASSLAKPGYNSPLHF. DNA for the CDR3: TGTGCCAGCAGCTTGGCCAAGCCGGGTTATAATTCACCCCTCCACTTT.

The rearrangement joins TRBV6-2 or TRBV6-3 to TRBJ2-7; D might be TRBD2 (6 bases). The CDR3 sequence is 14 residues long. The V end was cut by 4 bases, the J end by 3 bases, with 13 bases between. Germline assignment: CDR1 MNHEY and CDR2 SVGEGT. CDR3 residues: CASSSLPSVYEQYF. CDR3 in DNA: TGTGCCAGCAGTTCTCTGCCTAGCGTCTACGAGCAGTACTTC.

This chain joins TRBV14 and TRBJ2-5; 11 nucleotides align to TRBD2. The V gene end was trimmed by 4 bases and the J gene end by 5 bases; junction bases not matched to a gene: 18. This CDR3 is built from 19 residues. The germline V gene encodes CDR1 SGHDN and CDR2 FVKESK. The CDR3 protein is CASSRYGKVLAGGTETQYF. CDR3 nucleotides: TGTGCCAGCAGCCGGTACGGGAAGGTTCTAGCGGGAGGTACGGAGACCCAGTACTTC.

The gene calls are TRBV3-1 and TRBJ2-1; perhaps TRBD2 as D (5 bases). V gave up 1 base and J gave up 8 bases, with 21 bases separating them. Germline V gene data show CDR1 as LGHDT and CDR2 as YNNKEL (reference sequence). This CDR3 comprises 17 residues. The CDR3 region is CASSQGPSLGEFDEQFF. The CDR3 nucleotides are TGTGCCAGCAGCCAAGGTCCTAGCCTTGGAGAATTTGATGAGCAGTTCTTC.

The chain combines TRBV10-3 with TRBJ1-2, with D unclear. The CDR3 covers 11 residues. Germline V gene lookup returns CDR1 ENHRY and CDR2 SYGVKD. Trimming removed 11 bases from V and 6 bases from J, with 13 bases in between. CDR3 protein: CAATQGNGYTF. The CDR3 DNA reads TGTGCCGCGACTCAAGGGAATGGCTACACCTTC.

This clonotype was observed a few times. This rearrangement joins TRBV2 to TRBJ2-2, with D maybe TRBD1 (6 bases). The CDR3 runs to 16 residues. The V gene lost 3 bases and the J gene lost 1 base, with 12 bases spanning the gap. Germline CDR1 is SNHLY and CDR2 is FYNNEI. This CDR3 is CASSERQALNTGELFF. For the CDR3, the DNA is TGTGCCAGCAGTGAGAGACAGGCGTTGAACACCGGGGAGCTGTTTTTT.

The rearrangement links TRBV6-1 to TRBJ2-4, with TRBD1 matching 7 bases. CDR1 MNHNS and CDR2 SASEGT come from the germline V gene. Germline trimming cut 4 bases from V and 0 bases from J; bases unmatched to any gene: 6. The CDR3 covers 16 residues. The CDR3, as DNA: TGTGCCAGCAGTGGACAGGGATTGTTAGCCAAAAACATTCAGTACTTC. Translated, it gives CASSGQGLLAKNIQYF.

This clonotype has ten or more counts. The genes are TRBV28 and TRBJ2-6; D possibly corresponds to TRBD2 (5 bases). This CDR3 is 16 amino acids long. Trimming took off 4 bases at V and 0 bases at J, with 10 bases between the two ends. From germline, CDR1 is MDHEN and CDR2 SYDVKM. As DNA, the CDR3 is TGTGCCAGCAGTTCCCACCGGGGCTCTGGGGCCAACGTCCTGACTTTC. It translates to CASSSHRGSGANVLTF. The complete variable domain, with remaining parts taken from reference TRBV28 and TRBJ2-6, reads DVKVTQSSRYLVKRTGEKVFLECVQDMDHENMFWYRQDPGLGLRLIYFSYDVKMKEKGDIPEGYSVSREKKERFSLILESASTNQTSMYLCASSSHRGSGANVLTFGAGSRLTVL.

This clonotype came up a few times. This chain uses TRBV3-1 with TRBJ1-4; possible D gene TRBD1, 5 bases. The CDR3 totals 16 residues. Between the trimmed V and J ends, which lost 2 bases and 0 bases, there was a span of 10 bases. Germline loops: CDR1 LGHDT, CDR2 YNNKEL (reference sequence). CDR3 bases: TGTGCCAGCAGCCAAAACAGGTTCTCAACTAATGAAAAACTGTTTTTT. Protein sequence: CASSQNRFSTNEKLFF.

This clonotype was seen more than once but under ten times. This rearrangement joins TRBV4-1 to TRBJ1-2; 7 bases agree with TRBD1. After removal of 1 base from V and 5 bases from J, the junction contained 7 bases not matched to a gene. The CDR3 loop spans 15 amino acids. Germline CDR1 MGHRA, CDR2 YSYEKL. CDR3 region: CASSQVAGQIYGYTF. CDR3 DNA sequence: TGCGCCAGCAGCCAAGTGGCGGGACAGATATATGGCTACACCTTC.

Only a few counts were recorded for this clonotype. This chain connects TRBV28 to TRBJ2-1; D ambiguous. The V and J ends lost 5 bases and 2 bases respectively, with 16 bases between them. The CDR3 is 16 residues long. Germline V gives CDR1 MDHEN, CDR2 SYDVKM. The chain's CDR3 is CASSEMPPFTYNEQFF. In nucleotides, the CDR3 is TGTGCCAGCAGTGAAATGCCTCCATTCACCTACAATGAGCAGTTCTTC.

This clonotype was picked up many times. The chain employs TRBV2 and TRBJ2-7, with TRBD1 identical over 7 bases. Germline CDR1 reads SNHLY; CDR2 reads FYNNEI. V trimming: 4 bases; J trimming: 5 bases; junction bases outside the gene matches: 11. The CDR3 runs 15 residues. The CDR3 region is CASSANLGTAHEQYF. In DNA, the CDR3 is TGTGCCAGCAGTGCCAACCTCGGGACAGCCCACGAGCAGTACTTC. The variable domain in full, completed from reference TRBV2 and TRBJ2-7, reads EPEVTQTPSHQVTQMGQEVILRCVPISNHLYFYWYRQILGQKVEFLVSFYNNEISEKSEIFDDQFSVERPDGSNFTLKIRSTKLEDSAMYFCASSANLGTAHEQYFGPGTRLTVT.

This clonotype was detected many times. The chain recombines TRBV12-3 or TRBV12-4 with TRBJ2-6; D might be TRBD1 or TRBD2, each matching 6 bases. The V and J ends lost 9 bases and 2 bases respectively, with 17 bases between them. The CDR3 is 16 residues long. As DNA, the CDR3 is TGTGCCAGTATCCCTGAAGGGGGGCCTGGGGCCAACGTCCTGACTTTC. Protein product: CASIPEGGPGANVLTF.

This clonotype has a count of ten or more. This sequence joins TRBV6-1 and TRBJ2-7, with TRBD1 identical over 9 bases. The length of the CDR3 is 14 residues. Germline V lookup: CDR1 MNHNS, CDR2 SASEGT. The V gene end was trimmed by 6 bases and the J gene end by 5 bases; junction bases not matched to a gene: 8. CDR3 protein: CASRKTGGDHEQYF. The CDR3 DNA reads TGTGCCAGCAGAAAGACAGGGGGGGACCACGAGCAGTACTTC.

The chain carries TRBV4-1 and TRBJ1-1; TRBD1 matches at 7 bases. V lost 1 base to trimming and J lost 0 bases; unmatched junction nucleotides: 14. Germline CDR1 and CDR2: MGHRA and YSYEKL. The CDR3 runs 19 residues. DNA of the CDR3: TGCGCCAGCAGCCAAGTTTTTAACCGGGACAGACGATTGAACACTGAAGCTTTCTTT. This sequence encodes CASSQVFNRDRRLNTEAFF.

The V call is TRBV30, the J call TRBJ2-6; no reliable D call. V lost 2 bases, J lost 0 bases, and 5 bases lay in between. This CDR3 comprises 14 residues. Germline CDR1 and CDR2: GTSNPN and SVGIG (reference sequence). The CDR3 here is CAWSRSSGANVLTF. The CDR3 region has the DNA TGTGCCTGGAGTCGTTCCTCTGGGGCCAACGTCCTGACTTTC.